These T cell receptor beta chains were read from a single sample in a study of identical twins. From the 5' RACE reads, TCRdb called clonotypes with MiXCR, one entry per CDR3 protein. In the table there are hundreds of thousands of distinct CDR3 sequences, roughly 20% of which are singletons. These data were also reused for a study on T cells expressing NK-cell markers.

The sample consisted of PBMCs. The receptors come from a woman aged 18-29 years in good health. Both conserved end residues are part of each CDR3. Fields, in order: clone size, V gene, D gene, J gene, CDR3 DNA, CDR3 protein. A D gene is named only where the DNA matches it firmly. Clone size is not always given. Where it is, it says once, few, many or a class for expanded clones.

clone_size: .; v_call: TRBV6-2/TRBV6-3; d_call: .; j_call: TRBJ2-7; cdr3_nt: TGTGCCAGCAGTCGCTTGACAGCGGTGGCCTACGAGCAGTACTTC; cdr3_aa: CASSRLTAVAYEQYF
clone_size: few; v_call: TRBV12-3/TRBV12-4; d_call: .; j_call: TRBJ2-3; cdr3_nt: TGTGCCAGCAGTTCCAACTCGGGAGTCCCAGATACGCAGTATTTT; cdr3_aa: CASSSNSGVPDTQYF
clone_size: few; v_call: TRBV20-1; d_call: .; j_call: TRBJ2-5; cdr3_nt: TGCAGTGCTGCCACCCGGGAGACCCAGTACTTC; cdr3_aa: CSAATRETQYF
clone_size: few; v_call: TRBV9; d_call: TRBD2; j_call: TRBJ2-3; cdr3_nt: TGTGCCAGCGGTCAGCGGGGGGTCAACACAGATACGCAGTATTTT; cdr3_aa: CASGQRGVNTDTQYF
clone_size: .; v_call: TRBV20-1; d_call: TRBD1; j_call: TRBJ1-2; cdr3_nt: TGCAGTGCTACGGGCCAAGGGGGCAAAGGCTATGGCTACACCTTC; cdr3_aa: CSATGQGGKGYGYTF
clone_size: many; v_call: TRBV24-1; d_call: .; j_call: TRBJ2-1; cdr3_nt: TGTGCCACCAGTGATTTTGGACGGGGCAATGAGCAGTTCTTC; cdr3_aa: CATSDFGRGNEQFF
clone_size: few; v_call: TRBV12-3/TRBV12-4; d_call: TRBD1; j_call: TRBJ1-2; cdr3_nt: TGTGCCAGCTCCCCGGACAGGAACACCTTC; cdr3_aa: CASSPDRNTF
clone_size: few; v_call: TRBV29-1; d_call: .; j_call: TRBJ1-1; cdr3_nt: TGCAGCGTCGACAAGCGAGGGGGGACAGAAGCTTTCTTT; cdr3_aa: CSVDKRGGTEAFF
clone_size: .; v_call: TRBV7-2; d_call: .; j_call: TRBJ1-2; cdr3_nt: TGTGCCAGCAGCCCCTACTCGGACAGCCACATCTATGGCTACACCTTC; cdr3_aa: CASSPYSDSHIYGYTF
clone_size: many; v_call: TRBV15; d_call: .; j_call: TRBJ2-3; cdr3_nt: TGTGCCACCAGCAGAGGTTTAGCGGAAGTCACAGATACGCAGTATTTT; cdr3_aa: CATSRGLAEVTDTQYF
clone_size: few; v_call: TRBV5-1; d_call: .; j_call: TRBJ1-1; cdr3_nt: TGCGCCAGCAGCTTGTTTCAGGGATCCACTGAAGCTTTCTTT; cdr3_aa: CASSLFQGSTEAFF
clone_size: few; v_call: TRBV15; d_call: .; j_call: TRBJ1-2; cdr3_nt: TGTGCCACCAGCACCAGGAACGGCGATGGCTACACCTTC; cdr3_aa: CATSTRNGDGYTF
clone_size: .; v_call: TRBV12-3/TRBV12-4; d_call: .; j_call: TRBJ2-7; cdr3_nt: TGTGCCAGCACCATAACGAAAGCGGGCGAGCAGTACTTC; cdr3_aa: CASTITKAGEQYF
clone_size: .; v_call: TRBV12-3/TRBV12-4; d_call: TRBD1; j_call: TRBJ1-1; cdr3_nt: TGTGCCAGCAGTCCGGGACAGGGGGCTCGGGCTTTCTTT; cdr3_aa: CASSPGQGARAFF
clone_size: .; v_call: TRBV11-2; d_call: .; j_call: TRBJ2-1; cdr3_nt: TGTGCCAGCAGCTTCGTAGCCGAGGGGCAGTTCTTC; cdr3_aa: CASSFVAEGQFF
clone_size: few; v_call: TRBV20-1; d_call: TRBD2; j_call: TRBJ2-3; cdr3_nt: TGCAGTGGACTAGCGGGAGATGGCACAGATACGCAGTATTTT; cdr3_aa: CSGLAGDGTDTQYF
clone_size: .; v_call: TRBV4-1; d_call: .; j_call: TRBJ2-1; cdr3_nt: TGCGCCAGCAGCCTCATAGCGGTTACTTCCTACAATGAGCAGTTCTTC; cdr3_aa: CASSLIAVTSYNEQFF
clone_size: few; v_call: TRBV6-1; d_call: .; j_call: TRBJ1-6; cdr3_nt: TGTGCCAGCAGGAGAGAAAGCTCCTATAATTCACCCCTCCACTTT; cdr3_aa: CASRRESSYNSPLHF
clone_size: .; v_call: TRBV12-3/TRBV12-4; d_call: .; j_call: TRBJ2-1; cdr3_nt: TGTGCCAGCAGTTTTGGTTTCGGGAATCTGAATGAGCAGTTCTTC; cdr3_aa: CASSFGFGNLNEQFF
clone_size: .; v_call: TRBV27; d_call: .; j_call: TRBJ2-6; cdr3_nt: TGTGCCAGCAGTTTCTACGCATCTGGGGCCAACGTCCTGACTTTC; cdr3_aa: CASSFYASGANVLTF
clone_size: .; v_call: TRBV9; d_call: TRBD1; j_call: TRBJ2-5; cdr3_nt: TGTGCCAGCGGCATGACAGGGGGCGCTGGGACCCAGTACTTC; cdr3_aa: CASGMTGGAGTQYF
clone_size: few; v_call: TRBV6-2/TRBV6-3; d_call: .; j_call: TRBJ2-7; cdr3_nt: TGTGCCAGCAGGGAGGACAGAGGGGAGCAGTACTTC; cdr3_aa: CASREDRGEQYF
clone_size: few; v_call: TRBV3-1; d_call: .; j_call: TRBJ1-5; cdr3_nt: TGTGCCAGCAGCAAAGGGTCTAACCAGCCCCAGCATTTT; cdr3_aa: CASSKGSNQPQHF
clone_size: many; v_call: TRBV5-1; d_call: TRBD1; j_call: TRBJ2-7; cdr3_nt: TGCGCCAGCAGCTTGGGGGACAGGAAACACGAGCAGTACTTC; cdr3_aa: CASSLGDRKHEQYF
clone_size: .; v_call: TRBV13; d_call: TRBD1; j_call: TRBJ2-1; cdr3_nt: TGTGCCAGCAGCCCCCAAGACAGGGGGGGAGAGCAGTTCTTC; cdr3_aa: CASSPQDRGGEQFF
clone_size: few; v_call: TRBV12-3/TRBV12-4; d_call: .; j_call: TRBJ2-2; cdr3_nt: TGTGCCAGCACCCATCCCGGGGAGCTGTTTTTT; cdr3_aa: CASTHPGELFF
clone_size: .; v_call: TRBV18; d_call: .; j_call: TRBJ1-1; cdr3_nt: TGTGCCAGCTCACGCGGCCCCTCGTCGAACACTGAAGCTTTCTTT; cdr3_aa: CASSRGPSSNTEAFF
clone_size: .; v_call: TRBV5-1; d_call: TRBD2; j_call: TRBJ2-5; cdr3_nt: TGCGCCAGCAGCTTCGGACTAGCGGGTCCTATGGAAGAGACCCAGTACTTC; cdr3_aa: CASSFGLAGPMEETQYF
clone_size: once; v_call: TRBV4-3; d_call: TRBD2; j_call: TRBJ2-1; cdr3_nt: TGCGCCAGCAGCCAAGTTGCGGGAGGGCCATATGAGCAGTTCTTC; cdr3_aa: CASSQVAGGPYEQFF
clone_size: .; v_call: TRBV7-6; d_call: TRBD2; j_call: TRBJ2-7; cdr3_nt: TGTGCCAGCAGCTTAGGGACTAGCGGGAGTTACTACGAGCAGTACTTC; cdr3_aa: CASSLGTSGSYYEQYF
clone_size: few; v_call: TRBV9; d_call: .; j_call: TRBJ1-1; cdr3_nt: TGTGCCAGCAGCGTAGGGTCCGGGGGCTTGTGGGGAGCTTTCTTT; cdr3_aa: CASSVGSGGLWGAFF
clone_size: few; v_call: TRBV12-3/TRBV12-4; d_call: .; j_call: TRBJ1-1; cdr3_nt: TGTGCCAGCAGTTCCGTTTCTCAGGGGCGGGCTTTCTTT; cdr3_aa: CASSSVSQGRAFF
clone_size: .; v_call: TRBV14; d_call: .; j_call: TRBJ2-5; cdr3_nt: TGTGCCAGCAGCCATCTGGGTTGGTACCAAGAGACCCAGTACTTC; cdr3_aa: CASSHLGWYQETQYF
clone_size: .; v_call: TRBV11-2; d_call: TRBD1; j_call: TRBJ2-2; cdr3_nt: TGTGCCAGCAGCTCCAGGACAGGGTACACCGGGGAGCTGTTTTTT; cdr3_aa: CASSSRTGYTGELFF
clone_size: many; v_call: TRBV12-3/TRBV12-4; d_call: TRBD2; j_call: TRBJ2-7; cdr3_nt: TGTGCCAGCAGTTTAGAGGGACTAGGGTCGGACGAGCAGTACTTC; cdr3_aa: CASSLEGLGSDEQYF
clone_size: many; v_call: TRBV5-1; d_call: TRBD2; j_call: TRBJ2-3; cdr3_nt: TGCGCCAGCAGCTTGGGAGCGGGGACAGATACGCAGTATTTT; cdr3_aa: CASSLGAGTDTQYF
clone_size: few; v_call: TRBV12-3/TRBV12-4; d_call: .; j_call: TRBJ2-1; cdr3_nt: TGTGCCAGCAGTTTAGCGGGCAGTGACAATGAGCAGTTCTTC; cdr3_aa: CASSLAGSDNEQFF
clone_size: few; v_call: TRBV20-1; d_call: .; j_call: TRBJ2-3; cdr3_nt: TGCAGTGCTAGAGGTGCCCTCAGCGGTAGAGATACGCAGTATTTT; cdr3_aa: CSARGALSGRDTQYF
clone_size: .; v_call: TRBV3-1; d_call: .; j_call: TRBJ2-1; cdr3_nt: TGTGCCAGCAGCTTCTCATTCTACAATGAGCAGTTCTTC; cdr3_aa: CASSFSFYNEQFF
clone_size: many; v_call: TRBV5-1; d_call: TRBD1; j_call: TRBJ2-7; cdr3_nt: TGTGCCAGCAGCCGGACAGGAAGCTCCTACGAGCAGTACTTC; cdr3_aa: CASSRTGSSYEQYF